The subject of this entry is one T cell receptor (beta chain). The data belong to a study of radiation and T cells in renal cell carcinoma. Time point denoted: blood 4 weeks post-SBRT, at nephrectomy. The treatment is: 15 Gy SBRT to primary tumor, nephrectomy 4 weeks later. Clones were read by immunoSEQ multiplex PCR, and TCRdb kept only the in-frame ones, dropping some. The data contain 150,000 to 200,000 clones, 88% of them singletons. The sequences come from blood, collected from a patient whose treatment included radiotherapy and nephrectomy. The sequence came from a woman in her forties or fifties with renal cell carcinoma.

The CDR3 DNA is TGCGCCAGCAGCCCCACCCAGGGAGGTGGAAACACCATATATTTT. It yields the protein CASSPTQGGGNTIYF. V gene TRBV4-3 combines with J gene TRBJ1-3; possibly TRBD1 for D (5 bases). CDR1 is LGHNA and CDR2 is YSLEER in the germline V gene. Trimming left V 4 bases short and J 3 bases short, with 13 bases between. This CDR3 comprises 15 residues.